This record concerns one TCR beta chain sequence. The record originates from a study of blood T cells in healthy people across ages. A second PCR, run for about 7 to 11 cycles, used a sample-barcoded 5' primer plus a J-beta primer mix. TCRdb called the 5' RACE reads again in MiXCR, with one record for every CDR3 protein. This table holds around 940,000 distinct CDR3 sequences, roughly 47% found once. Trimming removed 6 bases at V and 2 bases at J, with 18 bases between. This CDR3 is built from 15 residues. Germline assignment: CDR1 SQVTM and CDR2 ANQGSEA. The chain combines TRBV29-1 with TRBJ2-3, with D maybe TRBD2 (6 bases). The TCR sequence derives from a woman aged 55-69 years in good health. Specimen: blood. In DNA form, the CDR3 reads TGCAGCGTCTTTAGCGGAGTGAGAGCCACAGATACGCAGTATTTT. Translating it yields CSVFSGVRATDTQYF.